This T cell receptor beta chain stems from a study of T-cell memory formation after mild COVID-19. Study findings and constraints: The second-wave clones peaking on day 37 were not confirmed as SARS-CoV-2-specific.

One entry per CDR3 protein results from TCRdb running MiXCR on the 5' RACE reads. The table has about 410,000 distinct CDR3 sequences, approximately 19% seen once; the top ten hold about 22%. V lost 0 bases, J lost 4 bases, and 8 bases stayed unmatched. The CDR3 spans 16 residues. Looked up from germline, CDR1 is MNHEY and CDR2 is SVGEGT. This clonotype was picked up a small number of times. The antigen is not known. The sequenced sample was PBMCs or a T cell subset sorted from them (not recorded which). This receptor was identified in a man younger than 35 who had mild COVID-19 (a few samples of this study predate the infection). Cell type and time point are not known. The gene calls are TRBV6-2 or TRBV6-3 and TRBJ1-2; 7 bases line up with TRBD1. CDR3 DNA: TGTGCCAGCAGTTACTCCGGGACAGAGCGTTCCTATGGCTACACCTTC. Residues: CASSYSGTERSYGYTF.